One T cell receptor beta chain is described in this entry. V was clipped by 8 bases and J by 3 bases, with 4 bases between them. There are 11 residues in the CDR3. Looked up from germline, CDR1 is KGHDR and CDR2 is SFDVKD. The entry originates in a study of blood T cell repertoires in COVID-19. The overall study: Samples of COVID-19 (acute and convalescent) were obtained from the United States, Italy and Spain. PBMCs, B-cell-depleted T cells, or T cells provided the cDNA or gDNA that made up the material.

Original analysis: The assay estimated nucleated cells by amplifying reference gene primers. Generated by immunoSEQ multiplex PCR, the TCRdb table keeps only in-frame clones and is missing some. That table furnishes V, J and clone size, whereas the DNA furnished D and trimming. Among over 85,000 clones listed, about nine tenths were seen once. This sequence joins TRBV24-1 and TRBJ2-1, with unresolved D. The material sequenced was peripheral blood. The TCR comes from a human donor in a cohort sampled during active COVID-19. The CDR3 region is CATMSYNEQFF. DNA of the CDR3: TGTGCCACCATGAGCTACAATGAGCAGTTCTTC.